This entry features one T cell receptor (beta chain) sequence. This specimen comes from a study of identical twins. TCRdb called the 5' RACE reads again in MiXCR, with one record for every CDR3 protein. This table holds over 500,000 distinct CDR3 sequences, about 20% found once. This sample was also put to use in a study of T cells expressing NK-cell markers. That study reports: The sequencing cohort of eight donors included seven HCMV-seropositive individuals and one seronegative individual.

Sequenced sample: CD4+ T cells sorted from blood. The TCR sequence derives from a woman aged 18 to 35 in good health.

This chain's CDR3 is CASSLGGQGPEQYF. DNA for the CDR3: TGTGCCAGCAGCTTAGGGGGACAGGGGCCAGAGCAGTACTTC. The chain joins TRBV7-9 to TRBJ2-7; 10 bases fit TRBD1. Germline values: CDR1 SEHNR, CDR2 FQNEAQ (reference sequence). The V segment lost 1 base and the J segment 7 bases; nucleotides outside the gene matches: 4. The CDR3 contains 14 residues.